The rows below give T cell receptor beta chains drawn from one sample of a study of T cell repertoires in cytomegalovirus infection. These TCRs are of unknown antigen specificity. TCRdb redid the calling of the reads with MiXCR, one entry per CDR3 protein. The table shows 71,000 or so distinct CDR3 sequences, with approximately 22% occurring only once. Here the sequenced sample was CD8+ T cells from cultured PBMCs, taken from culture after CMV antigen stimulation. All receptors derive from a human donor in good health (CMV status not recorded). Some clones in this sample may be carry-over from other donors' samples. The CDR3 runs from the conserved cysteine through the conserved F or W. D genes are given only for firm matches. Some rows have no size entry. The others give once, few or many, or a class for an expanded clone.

CDR3 DNA: TGTGCCAGCAGTTTAACCCCCGGATATGGCTACACCTTC
CDR3 protein: CASSLTPGYGYTF
clone size: few
V gene: TRBV12-3/TRBV12-4
J gene: TRBJ1-2
D gene: -

CDR3 DNA: TGTGCCAGCTCGTGGGACAGGGAAAGTGAGCAGTTCTTC
CDR3 protein: CASSWDRESEQFF
clone size: -
V gene: TRBV18
J gene: TRBJ2-1
D gene: TRBD1

CDR3 DNA: TGTGCCAGCAGAGCCGGGACTCATGACTTCCAATACGAGCAGTACTTC
CDR3 protein: CASRAGTHDFQYEQYF
clone size: many
V gene: TRBV6-5
J gene: TRBJ2-7
D gene: -

CDR3 DNA: TGTGCCAGCAGTCCGACCGGGACAGGGGCCTCCTACGAGCAGTACTTC
CDR3 protein: CASSPTGTGASYEQYF
clone size: -
V gene: TRBV21-1
J gene: TRBJ2-7
D gene: -

CDR3 DNA: TGTGCCAGCAGCTCTTTTCCCGGGGGCGAATTAAATGAAAAACTGTTTTTT
CDR3 protein: CASSSFPGGELNEKLFF
clone size: few
V gene: TRBV7-6
J gene: TRBJ1-4
D gene: -

CDR3 DNA: TGTGCCAGCAGTTTGGGTGCAGGGGAAAACGAGCAGTACTTC
CDR3 protein: CASSLGAGENEQYF
clone size: once
V gene: TRBV27
J gene: TRBJ2-7
D gene: -

CDR3 DNA: TGTGCCAGCAGTTACTCGGGCGTGATGAACACTGAATCTTTCTTT
CDR3 protein: CASSYSGVMNTESFF
clone size: -
V gene: TRBV6-2/TRBV6-3
J gene: TRBJ1-1
D gene: -

CDR3 DNA: TGTGCCAGCAGCGGGGACAGGGTAGAGACCCAGTACTTC
CDR3 protein: CASSGDRVETQYF
clone size: few
V gene: TRBV7-9
J gene: TRBJ2-5
D gene: TRBD1

CDR3 DNA: TGTGCCAGCAGCTTACCTGTGGCTAACACTGAAGCTTTCTTT
CDR3 protein: CASSLPVANTEAFF
clone size: few
V gene: TRBV7-9
J gene: TRBJ1-1
D gene: -

CDR3 DNA: TGTGCCAGCAGTGGTGGAAATAGCAATCAGCCCCAGCATTTT
CDR3 protein: CASSGGNSNQPQHF
clone size: few
V gene: TRBV6-1
J gene: TRBJ1-5
D gene: -

CDR3 DNA: TGTGCCAGCAGTTTTGGGACCCCAGATACGCAGTATTTT
CDR3 protein: CASSFGTPDTQYF
clone size: many
V gene: TRBV12-3/TRBV12-4
J gene: TRBJ2-3
D gene: -

CDR3 DNA: TGCGCCAGCAGCCAAGATTGGCAGCCTAACACTGAAGCTTTCTTT
CDR3 protein: CASSQDWQPNTEAFF
clone size: -
V gene: TRBV4-1
J gene: TRBJ1-1
D gene: -

CDR3 DNA: TGTGCCAGCAGCTGGGCGACAGTCAACACCGGGGAGCTGTTTTTT
CDR3 protein: CASSWATVNTGELFF
clone size: many
V gene: TRBV6-5
J gene: TRBJ2-2
D gene: -

CDR3 DNA: TGTGCCAGCAGCTTCCTACAGGGAGTGGACACTGAAGCTTTCTTT
CDR3 protein: CASSFLQGVDTEAFF
clone size: few
V gene: TRBV7-9
J gene: TRBJ1-1
D gene: -

CDR3 DNA: TGTGCCAGCAGTTGGATGGAGACCCAGTACTTC
CDR3 protein: CASSWMETQYF
clone size: -
V gene: TRBV27
J gene: TRBJ2-5
D gene: -

CDR3 DNA: TGTGCCAGCAGCGTGGGTCAGGGTCGCGTCGAGCAGTACTTC
CDR3 protein: CASSVGQGRVEQYF
clone size: -
V gene: TRBV6-4
J gene: TRBJ2-7
D gene: -

CDR3 DNA: TGTGCCAGCAGTCGTACACCCGGGGAGCTGTTTTTT
CDR3 protein: CASSRTPGELFF
clone size: -
V gene: TRBV7-9
J gene: TRBJ2-2
D gene: -

CDR3 DNA: TGTGCCAGCAGCCCAGCGGGTAAGGTGAACACTGAAGCTTTCTTT
CDR3 protein: CASSPAGKVNTEAFF
clone size: -
V gene: TRBV7-2
J gene: TRBJ1-1
D gene: -

CDR3 DNA: TGTGCCACCAGCACTGACAGGTACGAGCAGTACTTC
CDR3 protein: CATSTDRYEQYF
clone size: few
V gene: TRBV15
J gene: TRBJ2-7
D gene: -

CDR3 DNA: TGTGCCATCAGTGACGACAGCCTTAATGAAAAACTGTTTTTT
CDR3 protein: CAISDDSLNEKLFF
clone size: few
V gene: TRBV10-3
J gene: TRBJ1-4
D gene: -

CDR3 DNA: TGTGCCAGCACTACGGCAGCCCAACTGAACACTGAAGCTTTCTTT
CDR3 protein: CASTTAAQLNTEAFF
clone size: -
V gene: TRBV6-2/TRBV6-3
J gene: TRBJ1-1
D gene: -

CDR3 DNA: TGTGCCAGCAGCCTTCGACTAGCGGGGGTTATGAGCAATGAGCAGTTCTTC
CDR3 protein: CASSLRLAGVMSNEQFF
clone size: -
V gene: TRBV4-2
J gene: TRBJ2-1
D gene: TRBD2

CDR3 DNA: TGCAGTGCTAGACAGGGGTACTACGAGCAGTACTTC
CDR3 protein: CSARQGYYEQYF
clone size: few
V gene: TRBV20-1
J gene: TRBJ2-7
D gene: -

CDR3 DNA: TGTGCCTGGAGTGTACTGGGGGATGGCTACACCTTC
CDR3 protein: CAWSVLGDGYTF
clone size: once
V gene: TRBV30
J gene: TRBJ1-2
D gene: -

CDR3 DNA: TGTGCCAGCAGTCTTTACAGCACAGATACGCAGTATTTT
CDR3 protein: CASSLYSTDTQYF
clone size: -
V gene: TRBV6-5
J gene: TRBJ2-3
D gene: -

CDR3 DNA: TGTGCCATCAGTGGATCGACAGGACTTAGGGAGCAGTTCTTC
CDR3 protein: CAISGSTGLREQFF
clone size: -
V gene: TRBV10-3
J gene: TRBJ2-1
D gene: -

CDR3 DNA: TGTGCCAGCAGCTTATACAGGATCACAGATACGCAGTATTTT
CDR3 protein: CASSLYRITDTQYF
clone size: -
V gene: TRBV7-8
J gene: TRBJ2-3
D gene: -

CDR3 DNA: TGCAGCGTTCCGGGCCTCAAAAAGAAGGGGCAGTTCTTC
CDR3 protein: CSVPGLKKKGQFF
clone size: -
V gene: TRBV29-1
J gene: TRBJ2-1
D gene: -

CDR3 DNA: TGTGCCAGCGCACACCGGGACGGAAACTACGAGCAGTACTTC
CDR3 protein: CASAHRDGNYEQYF
clone size: -
V gene: TRBV11-2
J gene: TRBJ2-7
D gene: -

CDR3 DNA: TGTGCCAGCAGTTACCCGGAGTACTACGAGCAGTACTTC
CDR3 protein: CASSYPEYYEQYF
clone size: few
V gene: TRBV6-2/TRBV6-3
J gene: TRBJ2-7
D gene: -

CDR3 DNA: TGTGCCAGCAGTCTATCGCGGACCCGATTAAATGAGCAGTTCTTC
CDR3 protein: CASSLSRTRLNEQFF
clone size: few
V gene: TRBV27
J gene: TRBJ2-1
D gene: -

CDR3 DNA: TGTGCCAGCAGGGGAGACAGCTACGAGCAGTACTTC
CDR3 protein: CASRGDSYEQYF
clone size: -
V gene: TRBV12-3/TRBV12-4
J gene: TRBJ2-7
D gene: -

CDR3 DNA: TGCGCCAGCAGCCACGGACAGGGAAACTATGGCTACACCTTC
CDR3 protein: CASSHGQGNYGYTF
clone size: few
V gene: TRBV4-1
J gene: TRBJ1-2
D gene: TRBD1

CDR3 DNA: TGTGCCAGCAGTTTCCTATCACATAGGGCCTATGGCTACACCTTC
CDR3 protein: CASSFLSHRAYGYTF
clone size: many
V gene: TRBV27
J gene: TRBJ1-2
D gene: -

CDR3 DNA: TGTGCCAGCCGTACGGGGCCCCTGGACACTGAAGCTTTCTTT
CDR3 protein: CASRTGPLDTEAFF
clone size: few
V gene: TRBV6-5
J gene: TRBJ1-1
D gene: -

CDR3 DNA: TGTGCCAGCAGCGAAGGCCCGATAGTGATCACAGATACGCAGTATTTT
CDR3 protein: CASSEGPIVITDTQYF
clone size: -
V gene: TRBV6-1
J gene: TRBJ2-3
D gene: -

CDR3 DNA: TGTGCCAGCAGTTACGACAGGGTCCTGGCTTTCTCCTACGAGCAGTACTTC
CDR3 protein: CASSYDRVLAFSYEQYF
clone size: -
V gene: TRBV6-2/TRBV6-3
J gene: TRBJ2-7
D gene: TRBD1

CDR3 DNA: TGCGCCAGCAGTGTGGGCAGTTACTCTGGAAACACCATATATTTT
CDR3 protein: CASSVGSYSGNTIYF
clone size: -
V gene: TRBV10-2
J gene: TRBJ1-3
D gene: -

CDR3 DNA: TGTGCCAGCAGCCCGTTGGACAGAAGTTTCTACAATGAGCAGTTCTTC
CDR3 protein: CASSPLDRSFYNEQFF
clone size: many
V gene: TRBV7-2
J gene: TRBJ2-1
D gene: -

CDR3 DNA: TGTGCCAGCATCGACCCAGGACAGGGCCCCGACGAGACCCAGTACTTC
CDR3 protein: CASIDPGQGPDETQYF
clone size: -
V gene: TRBV6-6
J gene: TRBJ2-5
D gene: TRBD1

CDR3 DNA: TGTGCCAGCAGTTTCAGGGGGGGTGAAAAACTGTTTTTT
CDR3 protein: CASSFRGGEKLFF
clone size: -
V gene: TRBV28
J gene: TRBJ1-4
D gene: TRBD1

CDR3 DNA: TGTGCCAGCAGACTAGCGGGCCCCGGAAGGAATGAGCAGTTCTTC
CDR3 protein: CASRLAGPGRNEQFF
clone size: few
V gene: TRBV6-5
J gene: TRBJ2-1
D gene: TRBD2

CDR3 DNA: TGCGCCAGCAGCGACAGGGGGCGCTCGGCCGGGGAGCTGTTTTTT
CDR3 protein: CASSDRGRSAGELFF
clone size: -
V gene: TRBV5-1
J gene: TRBJ2-2
D gene: TRBD1

CDR3 DNA: TGTGCCAGCCTACCCGGGACAGGTCTTAGCTGGAACCCTGAAGCTTTCTTT
CDR3 protein: CASLPGTGLSWNPEAFF
clone size: -
V gene: TRBV27
J gene: TRBJ1-1
D gene: TRBD1

CDR3 DNA: TGTGCCAGCAGTGAATGGAGCCGGAGAGCGGGGCAGCCCCAGCATTTT
CDR3 protein: CASSEWSRRAGQPQHF
clone size: -
V gene: TRBV6-1
J gene: TRBJ1-5
D gene: -

CDR3 DNA: TGTGCCAGCAGCTGGATGGAGGGCTACACCTTC
CDR3 protein: CASSWMEGYTF
clone size: few
V gene: TRBV12-3/TRBV12-4
J gene: TRBJ1-2
D gene: -

CDR3 DNA: TGTGCCAGCAGTTCCGGACCGATAACCTATGGCTACACCTTC
CDR3 protein: CASSSGPITYGYTF
clone size: -
V gene: TRBV12-3/TRBV12-4
J gene: TRBJ1-2
D gene: -

CDR3 DNA: TGTGCCAGCAGTTACCCCGGACAGGGGGGCCCCGGGGAGCTGTTTTTT
CDR3 protein: CASSYPGQGGPGELFF
clone size: -
V gene: TRBV6-2/TRBV6-3
J gene: TRBJ2-2
D gene: TRBD1

CDR3 DNA: TGCAGCGTTGAAGATGAGGGTAGCAATCAGCCCCAGCATTTT
CDR3 protein: CSVEDEGSNQPQHF
clone size: -
V gene: TRBV29-1
J gene: TRBJ1-5
D gene: -

CDR3 DNA: TGTGCCAGCAGTGAGTGGAGGGCTAGCACAGATACGCAGTATTTT
CDR3 protein: CASSEWRASTDTQYF
clone size: few
V gene: TRBV6-1
J gene: TRBJ2-3
D gene: -

CDR3 DNA: TGTGCCAGCAGTTACTGGGGGACAACATCCGACGGCTACACCTTC
CDR3 protein: CASSYWGTTSDGYTF
clone size: -
V gene: TRBV6-2/TRBV6-3
J gene: TRBJ1-2
D gene: -

CDR3 DNA: TGTGCCAGCAGTTACCGCGGGTTGAATTCACCCCTCCACTTT
CDR3 protein: CASSYRGLNSPLHF
clone size: few
V gene: TRBV6-2/TRBV6-3
J gene: TRBJ1-6
D gene: -

CDR3 DNA: TGTGCCAAGCGCCGTACTAGCGGGGGTCTTCAAAGCTCCTACAATGAGCAGTTCTTC
CDR3 protein: CAKRRTSGGLQSSYNEQFF
clone size: few
V gene: TRBV24-1
J gene: TRBJ2-1
D gene: TRBD2

CDR3 DNA: TGTGCCAGCAGCTTAGCAGGCGCCACTGAAGCTTTCTTT
CDR3 protein: CASSLAGATEAFF
clone size: few
V gene: TRBV7-2
J gene: TRBJ1-1
D gene: -

CDR3 DNA: TGTGCCAGCAGTTCCCGACTGACAGGAAGGGTGAACACTGAAGCTTTCTTT
CDR3 protein: CASSSRLTGRVNTEAFF
clone size: few
V gene: TRBV12-3/TRBV12-4
J gene: TRBJ1-1
D gene: -